Presented here are 27 T cell receptor beta chains from one specimen sequenced in a study of T cells expressing NK-cell markers. TCRdb reanalyzed the 5' RACE reads, giving one entry per CDR3 protein sequence and no DNA. Its clone listing holds 550,000 or so distinct CDR3 sequences. The source material was blood T cells: a sorted CD56 or NKG2C T cell subset, CD4+ or CD8+ T cells, or bulk PBMC T cells (not recorded which). These receptor sequences come from a man between 18 and 29 years old in good health.

J is TRBJ2-3 and V is TRBV27; TCRdb names TRBD2, which stays unverified in the absence of DNA. CDR3 size: 17 residues. Germline V gives CDR1 MNHEY, CDR2 SMNVEV (reference sequence). CDR3 region: CASSFPGLAASTDTQYF.

The gene calls are TRBV5-6 and TRBJ2-2; TCRdb's D call, TRBD2, is unchecked because there is no DNA. Germline CDR1 is SGHDT and CDR2 is YYEEEE. The CDR3 spans 16 residues. CDR3 sequence: CASSLAGRTRTGELFF.

The chain employs TRBV20-1 and TRBJ2-5; absent DNA, TCRdb's TRBD2 call cannot be checked. The CDR3 contains 15 residues. Germline CDR1 DFQATT, CDR2 SNEGSKA (reference sequence). The CDR3: CSARVEDYIQETQYF.

The chain's CDR3 is CATSPTGEETQYF. The chain employs TRBV7-7 and TRBJ2-5; TCRdb gives TRBD1 as the D gene, but with no DNA this cannot be confirmed. The CDR3 is 13 amino acids. Per the germline V gene, CDR1 is SSHAT and CDR2 is FNYEAQ (reference sequence).

The J gene is TRBJ1-5, the V gene TRBV29-1. Looked up from germline, CDR1 is SQVTM and CDR2 is ANQGSEA. The CDR3 covers 13 residues. The CDR3 loop is CSVRPAQNQPQHF.

The V and J genes are TRBV4-1 and TRBJ2-1; the TCRdb call, TRBD2, lacks DNA for checking. The CDR3 runs 16 residues. Germline CDR1 and CDR2: MGHRA and YSYEKL. The CDR3 sequence is CASSQRQLGRDEEQFF.

J is TRBJ2-1 and V is TRBV7-3; there is no DNA to check the TCRdb D call of TRBD2. CDR1 and CDR2 (germline): SGHTA, FQGTGA. CDR3 length equals 16 residues. CDR3 region: CASRGPSAGGPGEQFF.

The J gene is TRBJ2-5, the V gene TRBV10-3; TCRdb's assignment of TRBD2 cannot be checked, as there is no DNA. CDR3 length: 13 residues. Looked up from germline, CDR1 is ENHRY and CDR2 is SYGVKD. The CDR3 sequence is CAISERGRETQYF.

The rearrangement links TRBV27 to TRBJ2-7; TCRdb's D call of TRBD2 is untestable without DNA. Germline CDR1 MNHEY, CDR2 SMNVEV (reference sequence). The CDR3 totals 13 residues. The CDR3 sequence: CASSAGGFNEQYF.

The chain combines TRBV7-2 with TRBJ1-1; TCRdb's D call of TRBD1 is untestable without DNA. The CDR3 consists of 11 residues. The germline gives CDR1 SGHTA, CDR2 FQGNSA. This CDR3 is CASSRGGEAFF. The full variable domain, completed using reference TRBV7-2 and TRBJ1-1, is GAGVSQSPSNKVTEKGKDVELRCDPISGHTALYWYRQSLGQGLEFLIYFQGNSAPDKSGLPSDRFSAERTGGSVSTLTIQRTQQEDSAVYLCASSRGGEAFFGQGTRLTVV.

This rearrangement joins TRBV15 to TRBJ1-5; the D gene TCRdb calls, TRBD1, cannot be checked with no DNA. The CDR3 spans 17 residues. The germline V gene has CDR1 LNHNV and CDR2 YYDKDF (reference sequence). The CDR3 spells CATQERPVRRARVAQHF.

The chain couples TRBV29-1 to TRBJ2-2; with no DNA, the TCRdb D assignment of TRBD2 cannot be verified. CDR1 SQVTM and CDR2 ANQGSEA come from the germline V gene. CDR3 size: 14 residues. The CDR3 sequence: CSVAGTSVAGELFF.

The chain combines TRBV20-1 with TRBJ2-3; TCRdb outputs TRBD2, but without DNA this stays unchecked. The CDR3 covers 17 residues. Germline V gives CDR1 DFQATT, CDR2 SNEGSKA (reference sequence). The CDR3 here is CSARGGGLAVGTDTQYF.

The rearrangement uses TRBV4-2 and TRBJ2-1; TCRdb reports TRBD2, a call that lacks DNA to check it against. Germline-derived CDR1 and CDR2 are LGHNA and YNFKEQ. The CDR3 contains 15 residues. The CDR3 region is CASRRVSGGHNEQFF.

The V call is TRBV12-3 or TRBV12-4, the J call TRBJ2-7. There are 12 residues in the CDR3. CDR3 protein: CASSLTLGEQYF.

The chain employs TRBV20-1 and TRBJ2-7. This CDR3 spans 12 amino acids. Germline lookup yields CDR1 DFQATT and CDR2 SNEGSKA (reference sequence). This chain's CDR3 is CSAKQTAYEQYF.

The rearrangement uses TRBV18 and TRBJ2-4; TCRdb proposes TRBD2, but this gene call is untestable without DNA. The CDR3 covers 17 residues. Germline CDR1 and CDR2: KGHSH and LQKENI. CDR3 sequence: CASSPVWTSGREDIQYF.

This sequence joins TRBV29-1 and TRBJ2-3; as DNA is missing, the TRBD2 call by TCRdb cannot be tested. The CDR3 contains 16 residues. CDR1 and CDR2 from the germline V gene are SQVTM and ANQGSEA. CDR3 loop: CSVDFGASGYTDTQYF.

This sequence joins TRBV6-5 and TRBJ1-2. The germline V gene has CDR1 MNHEY and CDR2 SVGAGI. The CDR3 consists of 13 residues. The CDR3 protein is CASSWSGTDGYTF.

The genes are TRBV5-1 and TRBJ2-7; TCRdb proposes TRBD1, but this gene call is untestable without DNA. The germline gives CDR1 SGHRS, CDR2 YFSETQ. The CDR3 runs to 15 residues. The CDR3 region is CASSLVGQGVSEQYF.

The V and J genes are TRBV7-8 and TRBJ2-7; TCRdb picks TRBD2, but there is no DNA to check that call. Germline-derived CDR1 and CDR2 are SGHVS and FQNEAQ. This CDR3 contains 11 residues. CDR3 residues: CASSPEREQYF.

The chain combines TRBV5-1 with TRBJ2-1; as DNA is missing, the TRBD2 call by TCRdb cannot be tested. CDR1 SGHRS and CDR2 YFSETQ come from the germline V gene. This CDR3 has 16 residues. CDR3 residues: CASSLSAGTGYNEQFF.

This CDR3 reads CASSLNEEVEPQHF. V gene TRBV7-9 combines with J gene TRBJ1-5. CDR3 length equals 14 residues. The germline V gene has CDR1 SEHNR and CDR2 FQNEAQ (reference sequence).

The genes are TRBV5-1 and TRBJ1-5; without DNA, the TCRdb call of TRBD1 cannot be checked. The CDR3 totals 13 residues. Germline loops: CDR1 SGHRS, CDR2 YFSETQ. CDR3 amino acids: CASSFTGNQPQHF.

The chain recombines TRBV14 with TRBJ1-3; TCRdb proposes TRBD1, but this gene call is untestable without DNA. Germline V gene data show CDR1 as SGHDN and CDR2 as FVKESK. The CDR3 consists of 17 residues. CDR3 sequence reads: CASSQFKDISSGNTIYF.

The chain recombines TRBV21-1 with TRBJ2-3. TRBV21-1 is annotated as a pseudogene. The CDR3 covers 17 residues. The CDR3 is CASSRGSCSRYTDTQYF.

This chain joins TRBV21-1 and TRBJ1-3; the TRBD1 assignment by TCRdb is unverifiable without DNA. TRBV21-1 is labeled a pseudogene. The CDR3 runs to 19 residues. The CDR3 sequence: CASTDLAPVREDSGNTIYF.